This T cell receptor (beta chain) was observed in a study of spatial heterogeneity in lung cancer. Germline V lookup: CDR1 ENHRY, CDR2 SYGVKD. The CDR3 spans 14 residues. Trimming took off 0 bases at V and 3 bases at J, with 8 bases between the two ends. The time point denotes: sample taken at primary tumor resection. Overall study findings and caveats: Counts for ubiquitous and regional expanded TCRs went along with ubiquitous and regional nonsynonymous mutations, respectively. For expanded intratumoral alpha and beta TCRs, counts tracked tumor mutation counts.

This clonotype was detected ten times or more. Its antigen remains unidentified. This beta chain is off target for a library built for alpha chains, so its abundance means little. Single TCR cDNA molecules each had their own unique molecular identifier. TCRdb analysed the 5' RACE reads with MiXCR anew, one entry per CDR3 protein. The sample lists about 16,000 distinct CDR3 sequences, approximately 7% occurring once. The source material was lung tumor tissue, sampled at surgery. The source of this sequence is a female donor with early-stage non-small cell lung cancer. The chain employs TRBV10-3 and TRBJ1-2; D unclear. The CDR3 region has the DNA TGTGCCATCAGTGAGTCGGATGGTGACTATGGCTACACCTTC. As protein: CAISESDGDYGYTF.